This T cell receptor beta chain is from a study of blood T cells in healthy people across ages (dated by TCRdb to between 2015 and 2016). Concerning the study at large: In model experiments, roughly one uniquely barcoded TCR beta cDNA molecule per two T cells was captured by template switching. Age-related changes in TCR beta repertoire diversity were measured in the study by deep sequencing normalized with unique cDNA molecular identifiers. Four age groups were formed from the donors: young (average 16 years), middle-aged (around 40), aged (about 62) and long-lived (about 80). For two donors (one aged 18 to 29 and one aged 80 or older), the study analyzed two additional independent replicas of 1 million unique cDNA reads from the same blood draw. To avoid experimental bias, donors of different ages were distributed randomly across sequencing lanes. The paper's findings and limits, for the study overall: The CMV infection status of donors was not known, potentially confounding age-related changes in expanded clonotypes. Bulk unsorted PBMC profiling prevented conclusive comparison of naive and antigen-experienced compartments. Estimates of total diversity based on one million sequenced T cells were regarded as lower bounds and as underestimates. Compared with the aged group, more naive CD4+ T cells, fewer expanded clones and increased TCR diversity were shown by the long-lived group, suggesting age selection. There was a strong correlation between observed TCR beta diversity and the percentage of naive T cells measured by flow cytometry. Observed TCR beta diversity per million T cells fell roughly linearly with age, and a significant reduction was already apparent by age approximately 40.

A note on this clonotype: Its antigen remains unidentified. The input lacks base qualities; no much larger clone sits a single base away.

The roughly 38 donors, aged roughly 6 to 90 years, were systemically healthy Caucasian individuals from Russia. Each donor gave 8 to 10 milliliters of peripheral blood, drawn into EDTA-treated Vacutainer tubes. PBMCs were isolated by Ficoll-Paque density-gradient centrifugation, with at least 6.5 million obtained per sample. Total RNA, at least 6 micrograms per sample, was extracted from PBMCs with Trizol reagent. For every donor, flow cytometry on a PBMC aliquot measured the percentage of naive CD45RAhigh/CD27high T cells. Libraries were built with 5' RACE. Sequencing relied on an Illumina HiSeq 2500. A second PCR of roughly 7 to 11 cycles was performed with a sample-barcoded 5' primer and a J-beta primer mix. Each TCR beta cDNA molecule received a unique molecular identifier from a template-switch 5' adaptor carrying 12 random nucleotides. At least 2.5 million CDR3-containing paired-end reads were obtained from each sample. First-strand cDNA was synthesized from all RNA with the Mint cDNA synthesis kit, primed by a TRBC-specific oligonucleotide. After uracil-DNA glycosylase treatment, a first 18-cycle PCR used universal primers M1SS and BC2_uni_R on all cDNA. The study's own analysis went as follows. Normalization of each sample was performed by random selection of 1 million high-quality reads, each carrying a distinct molecular identifier. Instead of being binned into consensus sequences, reads that shared molecular identifiers were thrown out. MiTCR, set to a Q25 quality threshold and the strictest error-elimination algorithm, was used for CDR3 identification, clonotype clustering and error correction. Lower-bound total TCR beta diversity was estimated with a nonparametric unseen species model using Euler transformation. Using fastp trimming at Q25 and MiXCR clonotype assembly, TCRdb reanalyzed the public sequencing data and kept in-frame beta chains. Records with the same CDR3 protein are collapsed into one entry carrying the most frequent genes and DNA. The V and J calls here are based on TCRdb, not the publication. The sample table lists more than 550,000 distinct CDR3 sequences, approximately 22% of them with a count of one. About 20% of the sample rests with the top ten.

The germline V gene encodes CDR1 KGHSH and CDR2 LQKENI. Taken from cysteine to phenylalanine, the CDR3 has 15 residues. Only CDR3 DNA is held: 45 bases, read in frame from base 1. V gives up 6 bases and J gives up 2 bases, and the segment between their germline ends measures 16 bases. Recombination connected TRBV18 to TRBJ1-2; TRBD1 is perhaps the D gene, given 5 matching bases. The source is a man between 65 and 85 years old in good health. The material sequenced was blood. CDR3 reads: CASSSRQGSNYGYTF. The DNA sequence is TGTGCCAGCTCCTCACGGCAGGGATCCAACTATGGCTACACCTTC.